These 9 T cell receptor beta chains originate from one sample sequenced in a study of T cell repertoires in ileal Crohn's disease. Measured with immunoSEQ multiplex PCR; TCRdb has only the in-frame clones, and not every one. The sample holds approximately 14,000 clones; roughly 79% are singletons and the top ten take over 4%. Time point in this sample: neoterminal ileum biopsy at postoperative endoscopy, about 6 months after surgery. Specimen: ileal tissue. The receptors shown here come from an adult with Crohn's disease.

The CDR3 protein is CATSRDGPTTGGYTF. In DNA form, the CDR3 reads TGTGCCACCAGCAGAGACGGACCGACGACGGGTGGCTACACCTTC. The V call is TRBV15, the J call TRBJ1-2; unclear D gene. V was clipped by 0 bases and J by 7 bases, with 15 bases between them. CDR1 and CDR2 (germline): LNHNV, YYDKDF (reference sequence). The CDR3 has 15 residues.

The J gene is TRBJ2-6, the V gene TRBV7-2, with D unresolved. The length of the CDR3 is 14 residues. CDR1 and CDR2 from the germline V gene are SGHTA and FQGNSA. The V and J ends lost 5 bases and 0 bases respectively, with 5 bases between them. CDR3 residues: CASSHNSGANVLTF. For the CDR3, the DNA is TGTGCCAGCAGCCACAACTCTGGGGCCAACGTCCTGACTTTC.

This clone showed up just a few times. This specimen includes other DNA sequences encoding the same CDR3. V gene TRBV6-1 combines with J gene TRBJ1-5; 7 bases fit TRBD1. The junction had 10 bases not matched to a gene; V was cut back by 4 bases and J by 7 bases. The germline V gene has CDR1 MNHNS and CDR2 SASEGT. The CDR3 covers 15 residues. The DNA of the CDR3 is TGTGCCAGCAGTGGTAACAGGGGAATAGGGCAGCCCCAGCATTTT. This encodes CASSGNRGIGQPQHF.

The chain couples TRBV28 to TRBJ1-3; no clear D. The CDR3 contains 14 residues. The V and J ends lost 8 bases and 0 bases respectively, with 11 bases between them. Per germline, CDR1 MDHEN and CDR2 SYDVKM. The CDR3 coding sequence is TGTGCCAGCCGTATCCAGCTCTCTGGAAACACCATATATTTT. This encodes CASRIQLSGNTIYF.

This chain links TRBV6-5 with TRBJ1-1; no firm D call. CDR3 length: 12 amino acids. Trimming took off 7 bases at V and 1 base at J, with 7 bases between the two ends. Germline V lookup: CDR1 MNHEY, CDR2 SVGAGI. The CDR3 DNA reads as TGTGCCAGCATGCGGGCGAACACTGAAGCTTTCTTT. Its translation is CASMRANTEAFF.

CDR3 loop: CASSDRTASNSPLHF. As DNA, the CDR3 is TGTGCCAGCAGTGATAGGACGGCTTCTAATTCACCCCTCCACTTT. The rearrangement uses TRBV6-1 and TRBJ1-6; D not resolved. V was pared by 3 bases and J by 6 bases, with 12 bases between. The CDR3 runs 15 residues. Germline V gene data show CDR1 as MNHNS and CDR2 as SASEGT.

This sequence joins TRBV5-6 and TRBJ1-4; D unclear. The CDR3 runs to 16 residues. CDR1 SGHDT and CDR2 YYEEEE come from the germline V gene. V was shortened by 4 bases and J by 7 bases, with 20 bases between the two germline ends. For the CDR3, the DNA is TGTGCCAGCAGCCGTCCGGCGGCCCATGGGTCTGAAAAACTGTTTTTT. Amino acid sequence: CASSRPAAHGSEKLFF. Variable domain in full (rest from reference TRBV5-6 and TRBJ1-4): DAGVTQSPTHLIKTRGQQVTLRCSPKSGHDTVSWYQQALGQGPQFIFQYYEEEERQRGNFPDRFSGHQFPNYSSELNVNALLLGDSALYLCASSRPAAHGSEKLFFGSGTQLSVL.

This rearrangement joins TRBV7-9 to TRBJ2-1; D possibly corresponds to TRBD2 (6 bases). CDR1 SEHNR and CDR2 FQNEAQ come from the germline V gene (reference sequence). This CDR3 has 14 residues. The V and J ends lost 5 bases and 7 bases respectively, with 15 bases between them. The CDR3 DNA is TGTGCCAGCAGCCTTGAATTGGGGGGAAATGAGCAGTTCTTC. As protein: CASSLELGGNEQFF.

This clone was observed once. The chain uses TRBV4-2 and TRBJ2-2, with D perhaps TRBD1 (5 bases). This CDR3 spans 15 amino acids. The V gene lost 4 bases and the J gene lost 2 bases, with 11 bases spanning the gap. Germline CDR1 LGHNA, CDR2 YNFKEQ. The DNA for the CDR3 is TGTGCCAGCAGCCGTGTCGGACACAACACCGGGGAGCTGTTTTTT. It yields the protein CASSRVGHNTGELFF.